Below, 29 T cell receptor beta chains from the same sample are listed, as sequenced in a study of T-cell reconstitution after alpha-beta-depleted transplantation in children. Preparing the TCRbeta library involved the use of unique molecular identifiers. One entry per CDR3 protein results from TCRdb running MiXCR on the PCR reads. The top ten hold 5.5% to 8% of the sample, which has 200,000 to 250,000 distinct CDR3 sequences, around 9.5% seen once. This specimen was PBMCs from the stem cell graft donor, taken from the stem cell graft. These receptors came from a human donor who donated a stem cell graft to a child with acute lymphoblastic leukemia.

This CDR3 is CASSQVVLNQPQHF. In DNA form, the CDR3 reads TGCGCCAGCAGCCAAGTAGTCTTGAATCAGCCCCAGCATTTT. V gene TRBV4-1 combines with J gene TRBJ1-5; D is unclear. This CDR3 comprises 14 residues. Germline V gene lookup returns CDR1 MGHRA and CDR2 YSYEKL. The V and J ends lost 1 base and 4 bases respectively, with 8 bases between them.

This clonotype was seen many times. The V and J genes are TRBV7-2 and TRBJ1-1, with no clear D. The CDR3 totals 13 residues. Per germline, CDR1 SGHTA and CDR2 FQGNSA. V was clipped by 5 bases and J by 5 bases, with 12 bases between them. CDR3 in DNA: TGTGCCAGCAGCCCCCAAGAAGGGACTGAAGCTTTCTTT. Translated: CASSPQEGTEAFF.

This clonotype appeared many times. The V call is TRBV19, the J call TRBJ1-5, with 7 bases aligning to TRBD1. With V trimmed by 6 bases and J by 8 bases, 10 bases remained unmatched. Germline V lookup: CDR1 LNHDA, CDR2 SQIVND (reference sequence). This CDR3 contains 14 residues. The CDR3 here is CASRRQATGEPQHF. Here the CDR3 DNA reads TGTGCCAGTAGACGACAGGCTACAGGGGAGCCCCAGCATTTT.

This clonotype occurred a few times. In nucleotides, the CDR3 is TGTGCCAGCAGCCAAGATCCGGGACTAGCGGGGTTGAGCTCCTACAATGAGCAGTTCTTC. Amino acids: CASSQDPGLAGLSSYNEQFF. The chain links TRBV14 to TRBJ2-1, with 13 bases aligning to TRBD2. This CDR3 is 20 amino acids long. V lost 0 bases to trimming and J lost 0 bases; unmatched junction nucleotides: 8. The germline gives CDR1 SGHDN, CDR2 FVKESK. The full variable domain, in which reference TRBV14 and TRBJ2-1 provide the parts outside the CDR3, is EAGVTQFPSHSVIEKGQTVTLRCDPISGHDNLYWYRRVMGKEIKFLLHFVKESKQDESGMPNNRFLAERTGGTYSTLKVQPAELEDSGVYFCASSQDPGLAGLSSYNEQFFGPGTRLTVL.

The chain is built from TRBV5-1 and TRBJ2-1, with D perhaps being TRBD1 or TRBD2 (6 bases each). Germline CDR1 and CDR2: SGHRS and YFSETQ. CDR3 length: 15 residues. Trimming took off 6 bases at V and 10 bases at J, with 23 bases between the two ends. The CDR3, as DNA: TGCGCCAGCACATTGGGGGGCGCAGGTCTTGGAGAGCAGTTCTTC. It specifies CASTLGGAGLGEQFF.

This clonotype occurred many times. The chain employs TRBV18 and TRBJ2-7; 7 nucleotides match TRBD1. The CDR3 consists of 15 residues. V shed 3 bases, J shed 4 bases, and the junction held 9 bases outside the gene matches. Germline V CDR1 and CDR2: KGHSH, LQKENI. The CDR3 DNA is TGTGCCAGCTCACCGGTTGAGGGGGCGGAATACGAGCAGTACTTC. It yields the protein CASSPVEGAEYEQYF.

To note about this clonotype: The CDR3 end shows no conserved phenylalanine or tryptophan, and so a read error is likely. The V call is TRBV6-5, the J call TRBJ2-7; TRBD1 matches at 7 bases. This CDR3 contains 11 residues. V lost 9 bases to trimming and J lost 3 bases; unmatched junction nucleotides: 2. Per the germline V gene, CDR1 is MNHEY and CDR2 is SVGAGI. CDR3 bases: TGTGCCAGTCGACAGGGCTACGAGCAGTACTAC. This translates into CASRQGYEQYY.

This clonotype came up many times. The rearrangement uses TRBV14 and TRBJ1-2; D unresolved. The V gene's germline CDR1 is SGHDN and CDR2 FVKESK. The CDR3 contains 15 residues. V was cut by 4 bases and J by 3 bases, with 15 bases left in between. CDR3 region: CASSPSGSADYGYTF. CDR3 sequence (DNA): TGTGCCAGCAGCCCGTCCGGGTCGGCGGACTATGGCTACACCTTC.

This clonotype was counted between two and nine times. The V gene is TRBV7-2, the J gene TRBJ2-3; TRBD2 matches 8 bases. The CDR3 is made up of 16 amino acids. Trimming removed 4 bases from V and 5 bases from J; junction bases left unmatched: 11. Germline loops: CDR1 SGHTA, CDR2 FQGNSA. The CDR3 sequence is CASSSKAGAIGDTQYF. The CDR3 DNA sequence: TGTGCCAGCAGCTCAAAAGCGGGGGCCATCGGAGATACGCAGTATTTT.

This clonotype appeared many times. V and J are TRBV27 and TRBJ1-6; D unclear. The germline V gene encodes CDR1 MNHEY and CDR2 SMNVEV (reference sequence). The CDR3 has 14 residues. Between the trimmed V and J ends, which lost 6 bases and 7 bases, there was a span of 13 bases. This CDR3 is CASSPQAGNSPLHF. CDR3 DNA sequence: TGTGCCAGCAGCCCCCAGGCGGGGAATTCACCCCTCCACTTT.

Many counts were recorded for this clonotype. The V and J genes are TRBV24-1 and TRBJ1-5, with 8 bases fitting TRBD1. The CDR3 loop spans 15 amino acids. Germline CDR1 reads KGHDR; CDR2 reads SFDVKD. V shed 4 bases, J shed 5 bases, and the junction held 6 bases outside the gene matches. The CDR3 bases are TGTGCCACCAGTGAACAGGGGGACCGATATCAGCCCCAGCATTTT. This sequence encodes CATSEQGDRYQPQHF.

This clonotype appeared many times. The chain carries TRBV2 and TRBJ2-1; the match to TRBD2 covers 7 bases. Per the germline V gene, CDR1 is SNHLY and CDR2 is FYNNEI. This CDR3 has 13 residues. The V gene end was trimmed by 2 bases and the J gene end by 9 bases; junction bases not matched to a gene: 4. CDR3 DNA: TGTGCCAGCAGTGAATTTTGGGGGGGTGAGCAGTTCTTC. Protein product: CASSEFWGGEQFF.

The CDR3 sequence: CASSFPRQGNQPQHF. The DNA for the CDR3 is TGTGCCAGCAGTTTTCCCCGGCAGGGCAATCAGCCCCAGCATTTT. The chain links TRBV12-3 or TRBV12-4 to TRBJ1-5, with D uncertain. The CDR3 consists of 15 residues. Trimming took 3 bases from V and 2 from J, leaving 11 bases between them.

This clonotype was recorded a few times. The J gene is TRBJ1-4, the V gene TRBV20-1; no clear D gene. V gave up 3 bases and J gave up 0 bases, with 5 bases separating them. The V gene's germline CDR1 is DFQATT and CDR2 SNEGSKA (reference sequence). The CDR3 length is 13 residues. CDR3 coding DNA: TGCAGTGCTAGGGATACAACTAATGAAAAACTGTTTTTT. It yields the protein CSARDTTNEKLFF.

The chain recombines TRBV20-1 with TRBJ1-1; weak D call: TRBD1 (5 bases). This CDR3 has 18 amino acids. V was shortened by 0 bases and J by 7 bases, with 27 bases between the two germline ends. CDR1 DFQATT and CDR2 SNEGSKA come from the germline V gene (reference sequence). CDR3 residues: CSARDSGSVQEGRGEAFF. The CDR3 DNA is TGCAGTGCTAGAGATTCGGGGTCAGTACAGGAGGGACGGGGTGAAGCTTTCTTT.

The rearrangement joins TRBV20-1 to TRBJ1-1; 7 nucleotides agree with TRBD1. After removal of 5 bases from V and 5 bases from J, the junction contained 8 bases not matched to a gene. Germline V gives CDR1 DFQATT, CDR2 SNEGSKA (reference sequence). This CDR3 contains 13 residues. The CDR3 loop is CSAPQGEGTEAFF. CDR3 bases: TGCAGTGCTCCGCAGGGGGAAGGAACTGAAGCTTTCTTT.

This clonotype was seen at least ten times. This chain uses TRBV19 with TRBJ2-1; TRBD1 might be the D (6 bases). Germline CDR1 is LNHDA and CDR2 is SQIVND (reference sequence). V lost 4 bases, J lost 9 bases, and 16 bases lay in between. The CDR3 consists of 14 residues. CDR3 nucleotides: TGTGCCAGTAGTAAGGCCCCAAGGGGGATTGAGCAGTTCTTC. This encodes CASSKAPRGIEQFF.

This sequence joins TRBV11-2 and TRBJ1-1; 8 positions agree with TRBD1. There are 15 residues in the CDR3. V lost 5 bases, J lost 1 base, and 6 bases stayed unmatched. CDR1 SGHAT and CDR2 FQNNGV come from the germline V gene. The CDR3 DNA reads TGTGCCAGCAGCCCGACAGGGACAGGGAACACTGAAGCTTTCTTT. It codes for CASSPTGTGNTEAFF.

This chain joins TRBV5-1 and TRBJ1-1; 9 bases align to TRBD1. The length of the CDR3 is 15 residues. V gave up 1 base and J gave up 4 bases; unmatched junction bases: 5. The germline V gene has CDR1 SGHRS and CDR2 YFSETQ. The CDR3 sequence: CASSLMGTGSTEAFF. CDR3 in DNA: TGCGCCAGCAGCTTGATGGGGACAGGGTCCACTGAAGCTTTCTTT.

The J gene is TRBJ1-5, the V gene TRBV7-2, with D uncertain. The CDR3 consists of 15 residues. Germline loops: CDR1 SGHTA, CDR2 FQGNSA. Trimming shortened V by 4 bases and J by 4 bases, and 14 bases separated the two germline ends. The CDR3 region is CASSYVVAANQPQHF. CDR3 bases: TGTGCCAGCAGCTACGTTGTGGCAGCTAATCAGCCCCAGCATTTT.

This clonotype appeared many times. This chain uses TRBV6-2 or TRBV6-3 with TRBJ1-5, with TRBD1 matching 8 bases. CDR1 and CDR2 from the germline V gene are MNHEY and SVGEGT. The CDR3 runs 14 residues. V lost 4 bases to trimming and J lost 8 bases; unmatched junction nucleotides: 7. The CDR3 bases are TGTGCCAGCAGTTCCCGACAGGGGAATGAGCCCCAGCATTTT. Protein sequence: CASSSRQGNEPQHF.

This clonotype was found many times. The gene calls are TRBV7-9 and TRBJ2-7; no definite D call. Between the trimmed V and J ends, which lost 3 bases and 1 base, there was a span of 10 bases. Germline V CDR1 and CDR2: SEHNR, FQNEAQ (reference sequence). This CDR3 spans 14 amino acids. Here the CDR3 DNA reads TGTGCCAGCAGCTTTTTTACAGAGTCCTACGAGCAGTACTTC. This translates into CASSFFTESYEQYF.

This clonotype was recorded at least ten times. V usage is TRBV11-2 and J usage is TRBJ2-5; 8 positions match TRBD2. CDR3 length: 16 residues. Germline V gene sequence: CDR1 SGHAT, CDR2 FQNNGV. J was trimmed by 1 base and V by 1 base; bases with no gene match: 5. The CDR3 sequence: CASSLAGGGPQETQYF. In DNA, the CDR3 is TGTGCCAGCAGCTTAGCCGGCGGGGGGCCCCAAGAGACCCAGTACTTC.

Many counts were recorded for this clonotype. The V call is TRBV10-3, the J call TRBJ2-5; TRBD1 agrees at 9 bases. The trim removed 8 bases at V and 1 base at J, leaving 2 bases unmatched. CDR3 size: 13 residues. The germline V gene has CDR1 ENHRY and CDR2 SYGVKD. The CDR3 loop is CAILDRGQETQYF. In DNA form, the CDR3 reads TGTGCCATCTTGGACAGGGGCCAAGAGACCCAGTACTTC.

This chain joins TRBV20-1 and TRBJ2-7; possibly TRBD1 or TRBD2 for D (5 bases each). CDR3 length: 15 amino acids. The V gene's germline CDR1 is DFQATT and CDR2 SNEGSKA (reference sequence). With 0 bases removed from V and 3 bases from J, the gap between germline ends came to 15 bases. The CDR3 DNA reads TGCAGTGCTAGAGATTTACAGGACTTATACTACGAGCAGTACTTC. Translated, it gives CSARDLQDLYYEQYF.

The CDR3 protein is CAIRAWVGTGDNEQFF. The CDR3 DNA sequence: TGTGCCATCAGAGCTTGGGTCGGGACAGGGGACAATGAGCAGTTCTTC. The V and J genes are TRBV10-3 and TRBJ2-1; 10 positions agree with TRBD1. The CDR3 contains 16 residues. After removal of 6 bases from V and 5 bases from J, the junction contained 10 bases not matched to a gene. The V gene's germline CDR1 is ENHRY and CDR2 SYGVKD.

This clonotype was picked up many times. J is TRBJ2-5 and V is TRBV6-6, with a tentative D call TRBD2 (6 bases). Germline V gene sequence: CDR1 MNHNY, CDR2 SVGAGI (reference sequence). The ends were cut back, 7 bases at V and 5 bases at J, with 11 bases in the middle. This CDR3 is 12 amino acids long. CDR3 residues: CASKRELETQYF. CDR3 coding DNA: TGTGCCAGCAAACGGGAGCTGGAGACCCAGTACTTC.

This clonotype was detected only a few times. The chain carries TRBV12-3 or TRBV12-4 and TRBJ2-7; possible D gene TRBD2, 5 bases. This CDR3 has 14 amino acids. Trimming cost V 0 bases and J 6 bases, with 12 bases left between them. The CDR3 coding sequence is TGTGCCAGCAGTTTAGCAGGGAGTCCGAGCGAGCAGTACTTC. Amino acid sequence: CASSLAGSPSEQYF.

This clonotype was picked up a small number of times. The rearrangement joins TRBV9 to TRBJ2-5; 9 nucleotides match TRBD2. Germline CDR1 reads SGDLS; CDR2 reads YYNGEE. The CDR3 has 13 residues. The V and J ends lost 4 bases and 5 bases, in that order; junction bases with no gene match: 3. The CDR3 DNA reads TGTGCCAGCAGCCCCGGACTAGCGGAGACCCAGTACTTC. It encodes CASSPGLAETQYF.